What follows describes a single TCR beta chain. This clone was detected only once. Its antigen target is currently unknown. No much larger clonotype is one base removed from it; base qualities were not supplied. The data were obtained in a study of blood T cell repertoires in COVID-19 (dated by TCRdb to 2018 to 2020). With respect to the entire study: The collaborator samples originated in the United States, Italy and Spain and spanned the acute and convalescent phases of COVID-19. The repertoires were released in a freely available public database intended as a resource for research on the immune response to SARS-CoV-2. Subjects who had been exposed to COVID-19, were actively infected with it, or had recovered from it provided the deeply sampled blood TCRbeta repertoires that made up the dataset. Samples came from the ongoing ImmuneRACE study (first 160 participants) plus 1,254 subjects from 6 global collaborators. Where available, HLA class I and class II types were obtained from metadata supplied by the sample provider rather than from assay-based typing. A de-identified subject ID, COVID-19 status, age in years and sex were almost always included in the sample metadata. The material from the prospective study consisted of cDNA or gDNA derived from T cells, B-cell-depleted T cells, or PBMCs.

TCRbeta CDR3 regions were amplified from genomic DNA using the immunoSEQ Assay, a bias-controlled multiplex PCR. In the original analysis: The number of nucleated cells in each sample was estimated from the amplification of reference gene primers within the assay. Sequence reads were collapsed and filtered to measure the absolute abundance of every unique TCRbeta CDR3 rearrangement. For each sample, productive Simpson clonality was calculated by taking the square root of Simpson's diversity index across productive rearrangements. The table comes from immuneACCESS by way of TCRdb, which keeps in-frame sequences with V and J called. Part of the clones is missing from these tables; in studies checked, under half for an unresolved V gene and the rest for unknown reasons. V, J and clone size are those of that table, while D and trimming were read from the DNA. The sample data list 190,000 or so clones, and approximately 85% of these were observed just once. About an eighth of the sample is held by the ten biggest clonotypes.

Based on the germline V gene, the CDR1 and CDR2 sequences are KGHSH and LQKENI. There are 14 amino acids in the CDR3, from cysteine to valine inclusive. Just CDR3 DNA is preserved here, 42 bases in frame from base 1. Trimming at the junction amounts to 4 bases on V and 3 bases on J, and the germline ends lie 13 bases apart. In the prospective study, participants were 18 to 89 years old, resided in about two dozen geographic areas of the United States, and were enrolled through a virtual design. In the prospective study, participants were assigned to cohorts based on the clinical history participants reported in a screening survey and a study questionnaire. Recovered participants in ImmuneRACE Cohort 3 were defined by two consecutive negative NP/OP PCR tests, clearance by a healthcare professional, or resolution of symptoms. Each participant in the prospective study had whole blood, serum and a nasopharyngeal or oropharyngeal swab collected by mobile phlebotomists. Additional blood draws and questionnaires over an approximately two-month period could optionally be provided by prospective study participants. Prospective study blood samples were shipped either frozen or at room temperature before DNA extraction.

The paper's findings and limits, for the study overall: Clinical and demographic metadata were provided uncurated, with the amount varying by source and participant.

Recombination joined TRBV18 with TRBJ2-7, with TRBD1 perhaps the D gene, on 6 matching bases. The sequence derives from a man in his forties who had recovered from COVID-19. Sequenced sample: PBMCs or T cells enriched from blood (not recorded which). In nucleotide form, the sequence is TGTGCCAGCTCACTGAACAGGGATATCTACGAGCAGTACGTC. Translated, this gives CASSLNRDIYEQYV.